The 5 T cell receptor beta chains reported below all come from one sample, sequenced in a study of T-cell reconstitution after alpha-beta-depleted transplantation in children. Researchers prepared the TCRbeta library using unique molecular identifiers, the study reports. TCRdb reprocessed the PCR reads via MiXCR and lists one record per CDR3 protein. The sample holds 250,000 to 300,000 distinct CDR3 sequences, 9.9% seen once. The material sequenced was PBMCs from the stem cell graft donor, taken from the stem cell graft. These TCRs come from a human donor who donated a stem cell graft to a child with SCID.

The chain employs TRBV11-1 and TRBJ2-1; a possible D gene is TRBD1 (6 bases). Germline lookup yields CDR1 SGHAT and CDR2 FQDESV (reference sequence). The CDR3 runs to 13 residues. The V and J ends lost 1 base and 8 bases respectively, with 9 bases between them. The CDR3: CASSLGAGDEQFF. The CDR3, as DNA: TGTGCCAGCAGCTTAGGGGCAGGGGATGAGCAGTTCTTC.

The CDR3 nucleotides read TGTGCCGCAAACCCGGGGGGGCCCGCAGATACGCAGTATTTT. Translated, it gives CAANPGGPADTQYF. The chain carries TRBV10-3 and TRBJ2-3; 8 bases align to TRBD2. In germline, CDR1 is ENHRY, CDR2 SYGVKD. J was trimmed by 4 bases and V by 11 bases; bases with no gene match: 11. This CDR3 is built from 14 residues.

This clonotype was seen ten or more times. V and J are TRBV3-1 and TRBJ1-1, with no clear D. There are 13 residues in the CDR3. From germline, CDR1 is LGHDT and CDR2 YNNKEL (reference sequence). V lost 2 bases and J lost 4, with 8 bases in between. Here the CDR3 reads CASSQLDGTEAFF. Here the CDR3 DNA reads TGTGCCAGCAGCCAATTGGACGGCACTGAAGCTTTCTTT.

This clonotype was counted only a few times. This chain joins TRBV6-1 and TRBJ2-5; a possible D gene is TRBD2 (7 bases). V dropped 3 bases and J dropped 4 bases, with 12 bases sitting between them. This CDR3 contains 14 residues. The V gene's germline CDR1 is MNHNS and CDR2 SASEGT. The CDR3 DNA sequence: TGTGCCAGCAGTGATTCGGGGGGCAGAGAGACCCAGTACTTC. Translation: CASSDSGGRETQYF.

In this sample, this clonotype turned up many times. This rearrangement joins TRBV7-8 to TRBJ1-1; D gene ambiguous. Germline V gene data show CDR1 as SGHVS and CDR2 as FQNEAQ. V dropped 6 bases and J dropped 13 bases, with 15 bases sitting between them. This CDR3 is built from 11 residues. CDR3 DNA: TGTGCCAGCAGTAAGGACGGGCCGGGTTTCTTT. Translated: CASSKDGPGFF.